A selection of T cell receptor beta chains follows, all from one sample in a study of cytomegalovirus exposure and HLA in healthy donors. The repertoire was sequenced with immunoSEQ multiplex PCR; TCRdb's copy has only in-frame clones and lacks some. The data hold 150,000 to 200,000 clones, with about 59% observed a single time. The sequenced sample was PBMCs. These receptors were obtained from a middle-aged man in good health and CMV-seronegative. Both conserved end residues are part of each CDR3. D genes are given only for firm matches. Some rows have no size entry. The others give once, few or many, or a class for an expanded clone.

J: TRBJ1-2
size: NA
V: TRBV5-4
D: TRBD1
DNA: TGTGCCAGCAGCTTGGATCGGACAGGGTATGCTGGCTACACCTTC
CDR3: CASSLDRTGYAGYTF

J: TRBJ2-3
size: NA
V: TRBV11-2
D: NA
DNA: TGTGCCAGCAGCTTACCCCGAGAACGGGAGACGATCACAGATACGCAGTATTTT
CDR3: CASSLPRERETITDTQYF

J: TRBJ2-7
size: NA
V: TRBV18
D: TRBD1
DNA: TGTGCCAGCTCAGCCGACAGGGATGACTACGAGCAGTACTTC
CDR3: CASSADRDDYEQYF

J: TRBJ1-1
size: NA
V: TRBV27
D: NA
DNA: TGTGCCAGCAGTTGGACACTTGGGACTGAAGCTTTCTTT
CDR3: CASSWTLGTEAFF

J: TRBJ1-6
size: few
V: TRBV6-1
D: NA
DNA: TGTGCCAGCAGTACACAGGGTTCTAATTCACCCCTCCACTTT
CDR3: CASSTQGSNSPLHF

J: TRBJ2-7
size: NA
V: TRBV7-6
D: TRBD1
DNA: TGTGCCAGCAGCTTAGAGGACAGGGGTTACGAGCAGTACTTC
CDR3: CASSLEDRGYEQYF

J: TRBJ1-2
size: NA
V: TRBV6-1
D: NA
DNA: TGTGCCAGCAGTGAAGGACAGAGCCGTGGGTATGGCTACACCTTC
CDR3: CASSEGQSRGYGYTF

J: TRBJ1-1
size: once
V: TRBV5-1
D: TRBD1
DNA: TGCGCCAGCAGCTTGGGGGACAGGGTAATAGCTTTCTTT
CDR3: CASSLGDRVIAFF

J: TRBJ2-7
size: NA
V: TRBV19
D: TRBD1
DNA: TGTGCCAGTAGTCTCGGGCAGGGGGCCTACGAGCAGTACTTC
CDR3: CASSLGQGAYEQYF

J: TRBJ2-3
size: NA
V: TRBV7-9
D: NA
DNA: TGTGCCAGCATCCTACTGGGCACAGATACGCAGTATTTT
CDR3: CASILLGTDTQYF

J: TRBJ1-5
size: NA
V: TRBV7-2
D: NA
DNA: TGTGCCAGCAGCGGGTGGGGGGGATATAGCAATCAGCCCCAGCATTTT
CDR3: CASSGWGGYSNQPQHF

J: TRBJ2-3
size: NA
V: TRBV4-2
D: NA
DNA: TGTGCCAGCAGCCAAGCCCGGACTAGCACAGATACGCAGTATTTT
CDR3: CASSQARTSTDTQYF

J: TRBJ2-7
size: NA
V: TRBV5-6
D: TRBD2
DNA: TGTGCCAGCAGCTCCGGACTAGCGGGAGGTCGGGAGCAGTACTTC
CDR3: CASSSGLAGGREQYF

J: TRBJ1-6
size: few
V: TRBV21-1
D: NA
DNA: TGTGCCAGCAGCAAAGGAGCAAAGCTAGCATTTTGGCCACCCCCTTATAATTCACCCCTCCACTTT
CDR3: CASSKGAKLAFWPPPYNSPLHF

J: TRBJ1-5
size: NA
V: TRBV30
D: NA
DNA: TGTGCCTGGAGTAGTGGCAGGGATAATCAGCCCCAGCATTTT
CDR3: CAWSSGRDNQPQHF

J: TRBJ1-2
size: NA
V: TRBV7-2
D: NA
DNA: TGTGCCAGCAGCTTGGAGGGAATCCATGGCTACACCTTC
CDR3: CASSLEGIHGYTF

J: TRBJ2-1
size: NA
V: TRBV5-1
D: TRBD1
DNA: TGCGCCAGCAGCTTGGGGACAGGGCTTTCGGAGCAGTTCTTC
CDR3: CASSLGTGLSEQFF

J: TRBJ1-2
size: NA
V: TRBV5-1
D: NA
DNA: TGCGCCAGCAGCTTGGGTGGGGCCATCCGAGCTAACTATGGCTACACCTTC
CDR3: CASSLGGAIRANYGYTF

J: TRBJ2-7
size: once
V: TRBV2
D: NA
DNA: TGTGCCAGCAGGCTGACAGTGTCCTACGAGCAGTACTTC
CDR3: CASRLTVSYEQYF

J: TRBJ1-1
size: once
V: TRBV29-1
D: NA
DNA: TGCAGCGTAACGACTATCGGTGCTTTCTTT
CDR3: CSVTTIGAFF

J: TRBJ2-1
size: once
V: TRBV6-5
D: NA
DNA: TGTGCCAGTACCAGGGGACCCACTTACAATGAGCAGTTCTTC
CDR3: CASTRGPTYNEQFF

J: TRBJ1-2
size: NA
V: TRBV19
D: TRBD1
DNA: TGTGCCAGTAGCGGATTGGAACAGGGACAGGTCTATGGCTACACCTTC
CDR3: CASSGLEQGQVYGYTF

J: TRBJ1-2
size: NA
V: TRBV19
D: TRBD1
DNA: TGTGCCAGTAGTATAGCGACAGGGGGCTATGGCTACACCTTC
CDR3: CASSIATGGYGYTF

J: TRBJ2-7
size: NA
V: TRBV6-5
D: NA
DNA: TGTGCCAGCATGGGAAGAACAGGAGCCTACGAGCAGTACTTC
CDR3: CASMGRTGAYEQYF

J: TRBJ2-1
size: NA
V: TRBV30
D: NA
DNA: TGTGCCTGGAGTGTACGAGATATTTACAATGAGCAGTTCTTC
CDR3: CAWSVRDIYNEQFF

J: TRBJ1-1
size: few
V: TRBV5-5
D: TRBD1
DNA: TGTGCCAGCAGCCACGTCACAGGGGCCGTAGCTGAAGCTTTCTTT
CDR3: CASSHVTGAVAEAFF

J: TRBJ1-1
size: few
V: TRBV6-1
D: TRBD1
DNA: TGTGCCAGCAGTGATCAATCGGACAGGACTGAAGCTTTCTTT
CDR3: CASSDQSDRTEAFF

J: TRBJ2-5
size: NA
V: TRBV13
D: NA
DNA: TGTGCCAGCAGCTTAGGCCCCCTCGGGGAGACCCAGTACTTC
CDR3: CASSLGPLGETQYF

J: TRBJ2-3
size: NA
V: TRBV11-2
D: TRBD2
DNA: TGTGCCAGCAGCTTAGCTAGCGGGGGCGATACGCAGTATTTT
CDR3: CASSLASGGDTQYF

J: TRBJ2-3
size: NA
V: TRBV19
D: TRBD2
DNA: TGTGCCAGTAGTATAGGTACCACTAGCGGGGGAAGGACAGATACGCAGTATTTT
CDR3: CASSIGTTSGGRTDTQYF

J: TRBJ2-7
size: once
V: TRBV4-1
D: NA
DNA: TGCGCCAGCAGCCAAGGAGGTGGGTTTTCCTACGAGCAGTACTTC
CDR3: CASSQGGGFSYEQYF

J: TRBJ2-5
size: few
V: TRBV7-9
D: NA
DNA: TGTGCCAGCAGCTTAGTAGTGCTAGCCCTGGGGGAGACCCAGTACTTC
CDR3: CASSLVVLALGETQYF

J: TRBJ2-1
size: NA
V: TRBV7-6
D: NA
DNA: TGTGCCAGCAGCTTAGGTACGGGAGTAGAGGGCAATGAGCAGTTCTTC
CDR3: CASSLGTGVEGNEQFF

J: TRBJ2-1
size: NA
V: TRBV7-8
D: NA
DNA: TGTGCCAGCAGTTCCTCAACAGGGTCCAATGAGCAGTTCTTC
CDR3: CASSSSTGSNEQFF

J: TRBJ2-2
size: NA
V: TRBV5-1
D: TRBD1
DNA: TGCGCCAGCAGCTGGACTGGACAGGGGAACACCGGGGAGCTGTTTTTT
CDR3: CASSWTGQGNTGELFF

J: TRBJ2-7
size: NA
V: TRBV5-6
D: TRBD1
DNA: TGTGCCAGCAGCTTAACCATCGGGACAGCGACCTTCTACGAGCAGTACTTC
CDR3: CASSLTIGTATFYEQYF

J: TRBJ2-7
size: once
V: TRBV19
D: TRBD2
DNA: TGTGCCAGTAGTACCCTAGCGGGGGAGCGGTCCTACGAGCAGTACTTC
CDR3: CASSTLAGERSYEQYF

J: TRBJ2-3
size: NA
V: TRBV7-7
D: NA
DNA: TGTGCTAGCAGGCCCTATCCCACTCCGGCTAGCTTGACAGATACGCAGTATTTT
CDR3: CASRPYPTPASLTDTQYF

J: TRBJ1-6
size: few
V: TRBV6-5
D: TRBD1
DNA: TGTGCCAGCAGGCTCCAGGGGGCCGTAAATTCACCCCTCCACTTT
CDR3: CASRLQGAVNSPLHF

J: TRBJ2-1
size: NA
V: TRBV27
D: NA
DNA: TGTGCCAGCAGTTTTCGTCTAACCCCTACTGACTACAATGAGCAGTTCTTC
CDR3: CASSFRLTPTDYNEQFF

J: TRBJ2-7
size: once
V: TRBV14
D: TRBD2
DNA: TGTGCCAGCAGCCAACGCGATATAGCGGGGGGCCACTCCTACGAGCAGTACTTC
CDR3: CASSQRDIAGGHSYEQYF

J: TRBJ2-2
size: few
V: TRBV4-3
D: NA
DNA: TGCGCCAGCAGCCAAACGACAGGCTATCGTGTGGAGCTGTTTTTT
CDR3: CASSQTTGYRVELFF